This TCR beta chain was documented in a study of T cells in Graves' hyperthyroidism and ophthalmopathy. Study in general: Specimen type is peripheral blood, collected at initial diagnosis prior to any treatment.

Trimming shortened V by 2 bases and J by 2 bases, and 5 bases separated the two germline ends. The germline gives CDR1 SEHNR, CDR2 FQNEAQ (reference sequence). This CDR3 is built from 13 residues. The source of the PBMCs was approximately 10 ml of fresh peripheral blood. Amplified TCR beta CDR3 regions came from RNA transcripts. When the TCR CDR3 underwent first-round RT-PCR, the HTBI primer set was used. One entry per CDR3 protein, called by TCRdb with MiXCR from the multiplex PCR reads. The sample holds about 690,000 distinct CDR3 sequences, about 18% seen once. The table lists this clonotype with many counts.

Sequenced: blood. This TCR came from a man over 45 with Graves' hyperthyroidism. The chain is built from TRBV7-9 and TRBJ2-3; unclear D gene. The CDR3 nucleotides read TGTGCCAGCAGCTTATCTGACACAGATACGCAGTATTTT. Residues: CASSLSDTDTQYF.